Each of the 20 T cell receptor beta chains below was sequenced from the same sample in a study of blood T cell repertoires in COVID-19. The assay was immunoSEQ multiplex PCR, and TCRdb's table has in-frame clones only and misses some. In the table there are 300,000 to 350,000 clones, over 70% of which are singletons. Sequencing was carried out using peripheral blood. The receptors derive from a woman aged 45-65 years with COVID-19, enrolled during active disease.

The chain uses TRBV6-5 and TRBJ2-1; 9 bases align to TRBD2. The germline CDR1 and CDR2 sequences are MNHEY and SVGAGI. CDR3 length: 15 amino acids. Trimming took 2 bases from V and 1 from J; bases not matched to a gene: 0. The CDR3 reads CASSYTSGSYNEQFF. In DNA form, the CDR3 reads TGTGCCAGCAGTTACACTAGCGGGTCCTACAATGAGCAGTTCTTC.

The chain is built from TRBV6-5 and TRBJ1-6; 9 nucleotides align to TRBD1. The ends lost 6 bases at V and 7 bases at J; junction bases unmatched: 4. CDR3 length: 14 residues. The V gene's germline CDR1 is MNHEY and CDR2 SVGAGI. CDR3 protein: CASSQGQGNSPLHF. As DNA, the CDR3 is TGTGCCAGCAGCCAGGGACAGGGAAATTCACCCCTCCACTTT.

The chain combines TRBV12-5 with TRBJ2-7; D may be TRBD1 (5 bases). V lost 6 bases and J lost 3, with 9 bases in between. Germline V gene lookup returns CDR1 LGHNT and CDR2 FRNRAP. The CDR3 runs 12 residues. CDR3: CASGSDSYEQYF. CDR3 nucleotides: TGTGCTAGTGGCTCTGACAGCTACGAGCAGTACTTC.

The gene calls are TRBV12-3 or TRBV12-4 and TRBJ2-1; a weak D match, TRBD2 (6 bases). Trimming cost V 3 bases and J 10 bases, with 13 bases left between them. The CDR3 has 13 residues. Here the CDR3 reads CASSLPGGREQFF. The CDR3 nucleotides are TGTGCCAGCAGTTTGCCCGGAGGGAGGGAGCAGTTCTTC.

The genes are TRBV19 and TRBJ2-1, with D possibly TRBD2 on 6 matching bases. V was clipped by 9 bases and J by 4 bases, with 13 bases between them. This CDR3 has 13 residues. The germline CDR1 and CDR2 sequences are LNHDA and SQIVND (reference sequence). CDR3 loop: CASAGTYYNEQFF. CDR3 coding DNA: TGTGCCAGCGCCGGGACTTATTACAATGAGCAGTTCTTC. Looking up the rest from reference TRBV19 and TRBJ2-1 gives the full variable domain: DGGITQSPKYLFRKEGQNVTLSCEQNLNHDAMYWYRQDPGQGLRLIYYSQIVNDFQKGDIAEGYSVSREKKESFPLTVTSAQKNPTAFYLCASAGTYYNEQFFGPGTRLTVL.

The CDR3 bases are TGTGCCAGCAGCTTAGGGGGGCACGGTGAGCAGTTCTTC. This sequence encodes CASSLGGHGEQFF. The chain uses TRBV7-2 and TRBJ2-1; D perhaps matches TRBD1 (6 bases). Germline V gene lookup returns CDR1 SGHTA and CDR2 FQGNSA. V was trimmed by 1 base and J by 9 bases, leaving 10 bases between them. The length of the CDR3 is 13 residues.

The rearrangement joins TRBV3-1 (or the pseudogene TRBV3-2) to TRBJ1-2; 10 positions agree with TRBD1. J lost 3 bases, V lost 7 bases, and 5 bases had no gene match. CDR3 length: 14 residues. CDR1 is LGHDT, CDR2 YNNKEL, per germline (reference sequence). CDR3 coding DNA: TGTGCCAGCACGATCGGACAGGGGGACTATGGCTACACCTTC. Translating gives CASTIGQGDYGYTF.

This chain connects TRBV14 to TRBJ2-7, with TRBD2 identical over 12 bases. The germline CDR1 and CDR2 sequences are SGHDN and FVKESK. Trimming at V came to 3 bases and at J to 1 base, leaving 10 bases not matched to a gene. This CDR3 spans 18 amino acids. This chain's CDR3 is CASSQGLAGQTRSYEQYF. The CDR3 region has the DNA TGTGCCAGCAGCCAGGGACTAGCGGGCCAGACCCGTTCCTACGAGCAGTACTTC. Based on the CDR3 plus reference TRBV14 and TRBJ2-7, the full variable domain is EAGVTQFPSHSVIEKGQTVTLRCDPISGHDNLYWYRRVMGKEIKFLLHFVKESKQDESGMPNNRFLAERTGGTYSTLKVQPAELEDSGVYFCASSQGLAGQTRSYEQYFGPGTRLTVT.

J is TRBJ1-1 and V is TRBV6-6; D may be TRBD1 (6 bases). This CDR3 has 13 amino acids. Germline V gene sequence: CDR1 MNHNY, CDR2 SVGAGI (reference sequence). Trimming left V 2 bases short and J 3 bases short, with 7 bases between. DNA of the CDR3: TGTGCCAGCAGTTACAACAGGGACACTGAAGCTTTCTTT. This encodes CASSYNRDTEAFF.

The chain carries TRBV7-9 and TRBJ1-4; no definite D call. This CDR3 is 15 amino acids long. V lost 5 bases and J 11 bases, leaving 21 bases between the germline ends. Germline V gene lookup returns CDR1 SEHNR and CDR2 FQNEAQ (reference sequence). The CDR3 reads CASSPPAMVLPKLFF. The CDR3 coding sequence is TGTGCCAGCAGCCCCCCTGCGATGGTTCTGCCGAAACTGTTTTTT.

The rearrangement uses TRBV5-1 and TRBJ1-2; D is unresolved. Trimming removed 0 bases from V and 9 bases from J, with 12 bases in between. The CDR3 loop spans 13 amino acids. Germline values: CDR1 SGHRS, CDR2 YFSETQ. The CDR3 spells CASSLEPPGSYTF. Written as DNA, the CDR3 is TGCGCCAGCAGCTTGGAACCTCCCGGGAGCTACACCTTC.

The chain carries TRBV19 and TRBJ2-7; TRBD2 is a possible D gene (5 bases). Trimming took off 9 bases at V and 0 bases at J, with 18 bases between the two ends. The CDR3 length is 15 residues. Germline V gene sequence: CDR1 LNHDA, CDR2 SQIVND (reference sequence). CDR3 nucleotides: TGTGCCAGCGGCTCCCTTAGCGCTAACTCCTACGAGCAGTACTTC. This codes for CASGSLSANSYEQYF. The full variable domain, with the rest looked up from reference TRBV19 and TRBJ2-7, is DGGITQSPKYLFRKEGQNVTLSCEQNLNHDAMYWYRQDPGQGLRLIYYSQIVNDFQKGDIAEGYSVSREKKESFPLTVTSAQKNPTAFYLCASGSLSANSYEQYFGPGTRLTVT.

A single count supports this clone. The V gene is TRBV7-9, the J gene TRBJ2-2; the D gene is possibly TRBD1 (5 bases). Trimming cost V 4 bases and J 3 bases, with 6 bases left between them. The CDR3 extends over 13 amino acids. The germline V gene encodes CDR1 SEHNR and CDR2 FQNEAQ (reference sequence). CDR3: CASSSGYTGELFF. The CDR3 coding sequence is TGTGCCAGCAGCTCAGGGTACACCGGGGAGCTGTTTTTT.

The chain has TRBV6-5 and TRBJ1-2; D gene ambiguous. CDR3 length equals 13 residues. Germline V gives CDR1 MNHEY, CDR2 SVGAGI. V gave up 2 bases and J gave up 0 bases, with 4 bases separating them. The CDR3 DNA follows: TGTGCCAGCAGTTACCAGGCTAACTATGGCTACACCTTC. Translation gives CASSYQANYGYTF.

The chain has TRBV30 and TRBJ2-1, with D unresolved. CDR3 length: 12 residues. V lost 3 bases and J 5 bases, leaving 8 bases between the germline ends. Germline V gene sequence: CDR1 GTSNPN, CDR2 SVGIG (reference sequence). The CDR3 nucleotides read TGTGCCTGGAGCCGAGGCCACAATGAGCAGTTCTTC. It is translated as CAWSRGHNEQFF.

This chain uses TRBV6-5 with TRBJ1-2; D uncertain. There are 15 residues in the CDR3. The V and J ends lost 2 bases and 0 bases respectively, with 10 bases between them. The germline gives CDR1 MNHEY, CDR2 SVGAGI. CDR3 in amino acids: CASSYGGSANYGYTF. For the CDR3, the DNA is TGTGCCAGCAGTTACGGTGGCAGCGCTAACTATGGCTACACCTTC.

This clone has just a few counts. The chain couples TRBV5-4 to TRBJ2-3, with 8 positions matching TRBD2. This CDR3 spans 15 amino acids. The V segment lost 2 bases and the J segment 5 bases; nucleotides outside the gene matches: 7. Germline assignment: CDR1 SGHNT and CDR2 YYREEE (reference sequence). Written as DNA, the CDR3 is TGTGCCAGCAGCTTAACTAGCGGAGGAGTAGATACGCAGTATTTT. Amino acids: CASSLTSGGVDTQYF.

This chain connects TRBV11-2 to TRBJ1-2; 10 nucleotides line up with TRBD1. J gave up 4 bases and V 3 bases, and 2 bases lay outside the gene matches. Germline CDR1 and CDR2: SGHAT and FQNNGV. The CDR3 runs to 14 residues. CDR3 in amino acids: CASSLGQGIYGYTF. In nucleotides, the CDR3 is TGTGCCAGCAGCTTGGGACAGGGGATCTATGGCTACACCTTC. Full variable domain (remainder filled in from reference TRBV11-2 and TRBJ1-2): EAGVAQSPRYKIIEKRQSVAFWCNPISGHATLYWYQQILGQGPKLLIQFQNNGVVDDSQLPKDRFSAERLKGVDSTLKIQPAKLEDSAVYLCASSLGQGIYGYTFGSGTRLTVV.

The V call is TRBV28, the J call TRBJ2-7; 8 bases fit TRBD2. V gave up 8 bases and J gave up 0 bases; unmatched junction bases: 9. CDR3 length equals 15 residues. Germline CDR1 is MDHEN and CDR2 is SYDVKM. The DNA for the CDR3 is TGTGCCAGCTCCACGGGGAGCGGGAGCTCCTACGAGCAGTACTTC. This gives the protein CASSTGSGSSYEQYF.

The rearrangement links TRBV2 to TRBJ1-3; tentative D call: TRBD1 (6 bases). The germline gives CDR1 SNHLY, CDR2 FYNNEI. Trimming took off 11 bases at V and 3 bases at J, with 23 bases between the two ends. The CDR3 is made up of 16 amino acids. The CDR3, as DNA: TGTGCCTGCCAGAGGGGCATCTGGGACAATGGAAACACCATATATTTT. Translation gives CACQRGIWDNGNTIYF.